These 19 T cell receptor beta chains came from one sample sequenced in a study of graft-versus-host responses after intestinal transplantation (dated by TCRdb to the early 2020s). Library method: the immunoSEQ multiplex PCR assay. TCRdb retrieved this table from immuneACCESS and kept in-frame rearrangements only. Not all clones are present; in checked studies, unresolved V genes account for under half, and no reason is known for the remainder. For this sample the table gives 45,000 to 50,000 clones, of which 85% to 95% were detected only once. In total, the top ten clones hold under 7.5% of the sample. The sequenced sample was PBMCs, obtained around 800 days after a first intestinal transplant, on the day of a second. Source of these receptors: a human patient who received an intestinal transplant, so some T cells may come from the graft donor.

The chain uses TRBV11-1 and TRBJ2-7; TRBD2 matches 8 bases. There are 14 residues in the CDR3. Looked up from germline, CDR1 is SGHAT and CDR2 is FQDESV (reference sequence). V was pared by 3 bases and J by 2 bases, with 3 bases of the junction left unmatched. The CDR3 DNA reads TGTGCCAGCAGCTTCGAGCGGGGGACCTACGAGCAGTACTTC. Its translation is CASSFERGTYEQYF. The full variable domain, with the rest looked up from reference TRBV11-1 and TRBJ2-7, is EAEVAQSPRYKITEKSQAVAFWCDPISGHATLYWYRQILGQGPELLVQFQDESVVDDSQLPKDRFSAERLKGVDSTLKIQPAELGDSAMYLCASSFERGTYEQYFGPGTRLTVT.

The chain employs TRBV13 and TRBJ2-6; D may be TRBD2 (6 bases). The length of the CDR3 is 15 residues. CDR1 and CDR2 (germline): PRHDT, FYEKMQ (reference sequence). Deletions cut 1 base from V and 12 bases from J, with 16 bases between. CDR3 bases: TGTGCCAGCAGCTTAGTTTTGGGGGGACGAGCCGTCCTGACTTTC. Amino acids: CASSLVLGGRAVLTF. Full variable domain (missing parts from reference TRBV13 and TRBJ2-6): AAGVIQSPRHLIKEKRETATLKCYPIPRHDTVYWYQQGPGQDPQFLISFYEKMQSDKGSIPDRFSAQQFSDYHSELNMSSLELGDSALYFCASSLVLGGRAVLTFGAGSRLTVL.

In DNA form, the CDR3 reads TGTGCCAGCAGCCAAGGGCGGACTATGAACACTGAAGCTTTCTTT. Translation: CASSQGRTMNTEAFF. The genes are TRBV7-9 and TRBJ1-1; D remains unclear. Between the trimmed V and J ends, which lost 5 bases and 0 bases, there was a span of 13 bases. Germline CDR1 reads SEHNR; CDR2 reads FQNEAQ (reference sequence). CDR3 length: 15 residues.

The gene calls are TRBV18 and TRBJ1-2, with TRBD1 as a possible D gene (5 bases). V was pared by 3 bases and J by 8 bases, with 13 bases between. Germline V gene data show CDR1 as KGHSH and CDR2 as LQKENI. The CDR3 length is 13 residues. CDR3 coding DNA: TGTGCCAGCTCACCCCAGGGAGAGGAGGGCTACACCTTC. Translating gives CASSPQGEEGYTF. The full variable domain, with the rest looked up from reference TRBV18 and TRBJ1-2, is NAGVMQNPRHLVRRRGQEARLRCSPMKGHSHVYWYRQLPEEGLKFMVYLQKENIIDESGMPKERFSAEFPKEGPSILRIQQVVRGDSAAYFCASSPQGEEGYTFGSGTRLTVV.

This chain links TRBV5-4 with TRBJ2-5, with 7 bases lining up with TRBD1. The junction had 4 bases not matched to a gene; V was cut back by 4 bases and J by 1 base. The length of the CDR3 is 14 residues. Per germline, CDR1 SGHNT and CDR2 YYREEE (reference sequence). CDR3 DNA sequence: TGTGCCAGCAGCCATAGACAGGGCCAAGAGACCCAGTACTTC. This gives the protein CASSHRQGQETQYF.

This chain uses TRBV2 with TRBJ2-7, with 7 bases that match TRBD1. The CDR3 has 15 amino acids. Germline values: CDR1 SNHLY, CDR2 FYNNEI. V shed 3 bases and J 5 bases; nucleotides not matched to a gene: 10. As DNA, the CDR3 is TGTGCCAGCAGTGAGGGTCGGCAGGGGGACCACGAGCAGTACTTC. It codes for CASSEGRQGDHEQYF.

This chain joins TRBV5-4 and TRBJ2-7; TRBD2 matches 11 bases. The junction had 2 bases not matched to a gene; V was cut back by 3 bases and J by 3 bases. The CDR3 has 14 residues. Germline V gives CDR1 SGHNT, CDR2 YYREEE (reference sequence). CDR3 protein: CASSSGLAVYEQYF. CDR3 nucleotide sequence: TGTGCCAGCAGCTCGGGACTAGCGGTCTACGAGCAGTACTTC.

DNA for the CDR3: TGCGCCAGCAGCCAATTCGGGACAGGGGATAATGAAAAACTGTTTTTT. Its translation: CASSQFGTGDNEKLFF. The V and J genes are TRBV4-1 and TRBJ1-4; the match to TRBD1 covers 10 bases. The CDR3 has 16 residues. J was trimmed by 4 bases and V by 2 bases; bases with no gene match: 4. Germline V gene data show CDR1 as MGHRA and CDR2 as YSYEKL.

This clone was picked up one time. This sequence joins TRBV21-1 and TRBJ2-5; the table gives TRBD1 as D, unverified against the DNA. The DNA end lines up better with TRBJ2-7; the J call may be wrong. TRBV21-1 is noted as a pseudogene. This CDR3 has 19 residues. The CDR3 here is CASSKTRQDCRPGNYEQYF. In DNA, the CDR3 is TGTGCCAGCAGCAAAACACGACAGGACTGCCGCCCAGGGAACTACGAGCAGTACTTC.

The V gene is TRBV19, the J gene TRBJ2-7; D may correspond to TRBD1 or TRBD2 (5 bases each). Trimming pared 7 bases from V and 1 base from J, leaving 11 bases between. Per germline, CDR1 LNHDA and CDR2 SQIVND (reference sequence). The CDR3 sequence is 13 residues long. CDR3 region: CASKRDGSYEQYF. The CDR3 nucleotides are TGTGCCAGTAAAAGGGACGGTTCCTACGAGCAGTACTTC.

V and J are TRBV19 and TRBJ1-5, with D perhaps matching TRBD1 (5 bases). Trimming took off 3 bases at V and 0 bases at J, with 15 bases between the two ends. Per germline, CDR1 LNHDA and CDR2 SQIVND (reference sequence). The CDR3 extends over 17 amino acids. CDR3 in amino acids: CASSMNEGSYSNQPQHF. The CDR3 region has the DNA TGTGCCAGTAGTATGAATGAGGGGTCTTATAGCAATCAGCCCCAGCATTTT.

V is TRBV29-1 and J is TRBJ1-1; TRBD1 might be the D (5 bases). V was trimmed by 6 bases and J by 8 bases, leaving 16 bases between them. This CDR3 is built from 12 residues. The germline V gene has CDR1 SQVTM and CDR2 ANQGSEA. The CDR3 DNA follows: TGCAGCGTAGATCGCGACAGCTCCGAAGCTTTCTTT. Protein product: CSVDRDSSEAFF.

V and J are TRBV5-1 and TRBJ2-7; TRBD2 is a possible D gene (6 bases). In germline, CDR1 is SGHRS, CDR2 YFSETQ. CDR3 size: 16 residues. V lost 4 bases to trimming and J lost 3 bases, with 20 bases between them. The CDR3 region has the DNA TGCGCCAGCAGCCTCGGACCGCTCGGGGGTAGCTACGAGCAGTACTTC. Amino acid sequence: CASSLGPLGGSYEQYF. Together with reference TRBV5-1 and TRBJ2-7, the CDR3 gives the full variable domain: KAGVTQTPRYLIKTRGQQVTLSCSPISGHRSVSWYQQTPGQGLQFLFEYFSETQRNKGNFPGRFSGRQFSNSRSEMNVSTLELGDSALYLCASSLGPLGGSYEQYFGPGTRLTVT.

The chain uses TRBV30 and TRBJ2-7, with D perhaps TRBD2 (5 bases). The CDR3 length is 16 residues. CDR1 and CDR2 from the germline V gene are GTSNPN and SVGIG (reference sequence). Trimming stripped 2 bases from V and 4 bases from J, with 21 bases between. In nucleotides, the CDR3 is TGTGCCTGGAGTCTAGCCGCACGGCCTCGAGGGTACGAGCAGTACTTC. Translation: CAWSLAARPRGYEQYF. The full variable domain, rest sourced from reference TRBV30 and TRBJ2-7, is SQTIHQWPATLVQPVGSPLSLECTVEGTSNPNLYWYRQAAGRGLQLLFYSVGIGQISSEVPQNLSASRPQDRQFILSSKKLLLSDSGFYLCAWSLAARPRGYEQYFGPGTRLTVT.

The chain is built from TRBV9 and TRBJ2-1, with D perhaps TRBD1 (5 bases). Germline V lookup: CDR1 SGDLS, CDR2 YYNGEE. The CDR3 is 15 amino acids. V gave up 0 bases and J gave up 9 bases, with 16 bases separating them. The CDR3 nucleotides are TGTGCCAGCAGCGTAGAAAGTTCGGGTAGGGGTGAGCAGTTCTTC. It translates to CASSVESSGRGEQFF.

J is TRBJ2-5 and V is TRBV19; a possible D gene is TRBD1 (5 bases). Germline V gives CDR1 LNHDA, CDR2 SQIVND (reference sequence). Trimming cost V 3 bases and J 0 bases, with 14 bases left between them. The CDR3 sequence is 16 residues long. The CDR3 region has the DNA TGTGCCAGTAGTATTGGAAGGGGATCGTACCAAGAGACCCAGTACTTC. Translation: CASSIGRGSYQETQYF.

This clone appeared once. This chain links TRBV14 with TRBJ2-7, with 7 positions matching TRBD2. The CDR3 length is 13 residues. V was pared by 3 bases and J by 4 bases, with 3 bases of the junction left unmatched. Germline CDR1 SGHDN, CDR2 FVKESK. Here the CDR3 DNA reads TGTGCCAGCAGCCAGCTCGGGGGGTACGAGCAGTACTTC. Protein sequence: CASSQLGGYEQYF. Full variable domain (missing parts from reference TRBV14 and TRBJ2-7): EAGVTQFPSHSVIEKGQTVTLRCDPISGHDNLYWYRRVMGKEIKFLLHFVKESKQDESGMPNNRFLAERTGGTYSTLKVQPAELEDSGVYFCASSQLGGYEQYFGPGTRLTVT.

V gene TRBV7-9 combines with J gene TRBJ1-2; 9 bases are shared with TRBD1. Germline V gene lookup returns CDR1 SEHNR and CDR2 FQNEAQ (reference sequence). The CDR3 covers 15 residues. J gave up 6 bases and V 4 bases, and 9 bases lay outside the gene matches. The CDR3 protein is CASSWGQGKVDGYTF. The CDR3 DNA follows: TGTGCCAGCAGCTGGGGACAGGGTAAAGTTGATGGCTACACCTTC.

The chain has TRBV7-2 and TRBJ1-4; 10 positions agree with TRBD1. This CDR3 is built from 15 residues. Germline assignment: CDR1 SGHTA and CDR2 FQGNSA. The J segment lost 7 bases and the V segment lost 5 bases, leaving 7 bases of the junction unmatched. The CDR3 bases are TGTGCCAGCAGCCGACAGGGGGCATATAGTGAAAAACTGTTTTTT. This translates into CASSRQGAYSEKLFF.